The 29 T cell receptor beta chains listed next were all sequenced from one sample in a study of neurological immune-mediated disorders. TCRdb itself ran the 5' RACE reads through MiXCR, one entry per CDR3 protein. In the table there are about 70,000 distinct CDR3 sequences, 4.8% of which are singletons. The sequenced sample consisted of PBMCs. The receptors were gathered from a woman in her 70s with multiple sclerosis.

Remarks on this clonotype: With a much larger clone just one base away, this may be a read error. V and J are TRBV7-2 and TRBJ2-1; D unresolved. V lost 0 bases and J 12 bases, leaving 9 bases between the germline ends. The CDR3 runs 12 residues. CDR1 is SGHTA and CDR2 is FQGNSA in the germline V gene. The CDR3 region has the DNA TGTGCCAGCAGCTTAGCGAGACGTGCGCAGTTCTTC. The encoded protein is CASSLARRAQFF.

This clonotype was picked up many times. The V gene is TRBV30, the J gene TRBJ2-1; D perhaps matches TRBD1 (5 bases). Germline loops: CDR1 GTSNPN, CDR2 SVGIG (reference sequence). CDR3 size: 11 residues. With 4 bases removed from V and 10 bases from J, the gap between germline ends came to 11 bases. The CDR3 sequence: CAWNSQGEQFF. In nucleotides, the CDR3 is TGTGCCTGGAATTCCCAGGGCGAGCAGTTCTTC.

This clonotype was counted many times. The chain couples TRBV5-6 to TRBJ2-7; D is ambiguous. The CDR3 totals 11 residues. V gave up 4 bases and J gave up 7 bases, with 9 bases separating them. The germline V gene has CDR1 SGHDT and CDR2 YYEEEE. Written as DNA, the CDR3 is TGTGCCAGCAGCAGGTTTGGAGAGCAGTACTTC. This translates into CASSRFGEQYF. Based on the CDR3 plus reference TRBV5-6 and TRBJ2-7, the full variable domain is DAGVTQSPTHLIKTRGQQVTLRCSPKSGHDTVSWYQQALGQGPQFIFQYYEEEERQRGNFPDRFSGHQFPNYSSELNVNALLLGDSALYLCASSRFGEQYFGPGTRLTVT.

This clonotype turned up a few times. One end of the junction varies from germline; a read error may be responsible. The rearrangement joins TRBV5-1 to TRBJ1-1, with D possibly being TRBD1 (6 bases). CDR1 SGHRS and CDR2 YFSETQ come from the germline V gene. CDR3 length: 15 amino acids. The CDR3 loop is CASFKTGQGNNEAFF. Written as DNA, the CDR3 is TGCGCCAGCTTCAAGACGGGGCAGGGGAACAATGAAGCTTTCTTT.

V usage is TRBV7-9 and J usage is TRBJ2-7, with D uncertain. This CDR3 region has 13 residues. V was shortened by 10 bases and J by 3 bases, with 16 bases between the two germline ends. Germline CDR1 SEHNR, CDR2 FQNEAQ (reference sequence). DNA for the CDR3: TGTGCCACCCAACGTACCCCCGGCTACGAGCAGTACTTC. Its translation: CATQRTPGYEQYF.

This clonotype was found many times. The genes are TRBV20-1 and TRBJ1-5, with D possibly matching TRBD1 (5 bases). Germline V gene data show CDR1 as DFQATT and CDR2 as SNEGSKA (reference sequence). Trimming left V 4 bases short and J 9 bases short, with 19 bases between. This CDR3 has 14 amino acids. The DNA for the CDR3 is TGCAGTGCTATTCCCGGGACCCAAGCATCGCCCCAGCATTTT. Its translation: CSAIPGTQASPQHF.

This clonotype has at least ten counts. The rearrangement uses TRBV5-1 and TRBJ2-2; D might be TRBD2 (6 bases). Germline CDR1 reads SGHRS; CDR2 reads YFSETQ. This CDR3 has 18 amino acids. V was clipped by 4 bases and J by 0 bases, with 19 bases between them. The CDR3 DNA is TGCGCCAGCAGCCCCTTGGGAGGTCTATCCGCGAACACCGGGGAGCTGTTTTTT. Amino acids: CASSPLGGLSANTGELFF.

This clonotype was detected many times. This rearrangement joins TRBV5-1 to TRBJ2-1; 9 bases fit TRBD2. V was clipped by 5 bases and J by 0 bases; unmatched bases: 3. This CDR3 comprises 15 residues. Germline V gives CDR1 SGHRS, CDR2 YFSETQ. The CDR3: CASSLAGVSYNEQFF. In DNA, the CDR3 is TGCGCCAGCAGTTTAGCGGGAGTCTCCTACAATGAGCAGTTCTTC.

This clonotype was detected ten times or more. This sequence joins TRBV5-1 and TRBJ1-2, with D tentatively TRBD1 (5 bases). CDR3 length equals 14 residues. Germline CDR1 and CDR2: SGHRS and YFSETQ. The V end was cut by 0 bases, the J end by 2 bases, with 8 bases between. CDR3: CASSLVSGNYGYTF. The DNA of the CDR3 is TGCGCCAGCAGCTTGGTGTCAGGGAACTATGGCTACACCTTC.

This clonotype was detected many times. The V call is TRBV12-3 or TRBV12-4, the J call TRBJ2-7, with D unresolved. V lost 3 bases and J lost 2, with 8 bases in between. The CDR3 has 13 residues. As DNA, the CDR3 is TGTGCCAGCAGTTTGACAACCCCCTACGAGCAGTACTTC. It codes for CASSLTTPYEQYF.

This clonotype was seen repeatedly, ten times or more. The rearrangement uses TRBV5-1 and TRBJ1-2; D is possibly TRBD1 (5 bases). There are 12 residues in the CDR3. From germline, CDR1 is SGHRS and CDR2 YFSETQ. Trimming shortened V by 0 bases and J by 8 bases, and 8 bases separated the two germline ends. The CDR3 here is CASSLEGSGYTF. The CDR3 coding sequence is TGCGCCAGCAGCTTGGAGGGGTCCGGCTACACCTTC.

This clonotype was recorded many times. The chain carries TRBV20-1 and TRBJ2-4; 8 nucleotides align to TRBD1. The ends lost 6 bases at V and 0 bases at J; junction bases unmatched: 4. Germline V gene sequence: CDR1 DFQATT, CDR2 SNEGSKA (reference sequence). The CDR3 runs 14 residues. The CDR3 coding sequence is TGCAGTGCCAGGACAGGGTCAGCCAAAAACATTCAGTACTTC. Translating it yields CSARTGSAKNIQYF.

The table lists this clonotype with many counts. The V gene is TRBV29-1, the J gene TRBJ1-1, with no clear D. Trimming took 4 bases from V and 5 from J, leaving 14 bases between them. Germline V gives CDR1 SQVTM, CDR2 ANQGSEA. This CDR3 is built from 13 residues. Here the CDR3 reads CSVVMQPRTEAFF. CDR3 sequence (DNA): TGCAGCGTTGTCATGCAGCCGAGGACTGAAGCTTTCTTT.

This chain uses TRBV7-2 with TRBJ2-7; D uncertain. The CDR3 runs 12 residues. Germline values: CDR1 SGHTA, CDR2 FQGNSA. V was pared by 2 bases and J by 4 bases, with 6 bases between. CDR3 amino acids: CASSLSEYEQYF. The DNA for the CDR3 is TGTGCCAGCAGCTTATCAGAGTACGAGCAGTACTTC. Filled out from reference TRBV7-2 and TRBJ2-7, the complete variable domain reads GAGVSQSPSNKVTEKGKDVELRCDPISGHTALYWYRQSLGQGLEFLIYFQGNSAPDKSGLPSDRFSAERTGGSVSTLTIQRTQQEDSAVYLCASSLSEYEQYFGPGTRLTVT.

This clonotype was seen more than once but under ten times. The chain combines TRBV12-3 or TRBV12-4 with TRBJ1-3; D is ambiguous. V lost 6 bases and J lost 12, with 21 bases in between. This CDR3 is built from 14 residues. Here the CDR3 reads CASRRAGSGKNIYF. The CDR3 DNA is TGTGCCAGCAGACGGGCAGGCTCTGGAAAAAACATATATTTT.

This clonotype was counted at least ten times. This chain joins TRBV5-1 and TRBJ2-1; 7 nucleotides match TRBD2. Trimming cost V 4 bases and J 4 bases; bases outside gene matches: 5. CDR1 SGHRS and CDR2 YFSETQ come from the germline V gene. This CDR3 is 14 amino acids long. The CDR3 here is CASSLGLSYNEQFF. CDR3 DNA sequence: TGCGCCAGCAGCCTGGGACTATCTTACAATGAGCAGTTCTTC.

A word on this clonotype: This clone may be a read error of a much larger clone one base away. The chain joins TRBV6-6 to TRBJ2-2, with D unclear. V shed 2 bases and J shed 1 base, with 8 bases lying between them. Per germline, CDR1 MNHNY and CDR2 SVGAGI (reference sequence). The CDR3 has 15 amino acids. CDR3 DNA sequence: TGTGCCAGCAGTTACCTGGACCAGAACACCGGGGAGCTGTTTTTT. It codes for CASSYLDQNTGELFF.

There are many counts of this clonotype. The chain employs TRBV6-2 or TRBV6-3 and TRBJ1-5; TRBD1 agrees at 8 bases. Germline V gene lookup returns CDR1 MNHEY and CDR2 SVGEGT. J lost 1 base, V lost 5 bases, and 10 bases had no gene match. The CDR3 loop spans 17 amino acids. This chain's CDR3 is CASSRTGTGNSNQPQHF. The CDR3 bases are TGTGCCAGCAGTCGAACCGGGACAGGTAACAGCAATCAGCCCCAGCATTTT.

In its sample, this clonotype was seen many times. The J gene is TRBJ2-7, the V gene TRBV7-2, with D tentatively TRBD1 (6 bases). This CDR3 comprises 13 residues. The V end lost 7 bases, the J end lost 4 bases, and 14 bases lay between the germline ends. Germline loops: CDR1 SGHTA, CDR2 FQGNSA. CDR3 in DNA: TGTGCCAGCACCACAGGGTCGGTGTACGAGCAGTACTTC. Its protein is CASTTGSVYEQYF.

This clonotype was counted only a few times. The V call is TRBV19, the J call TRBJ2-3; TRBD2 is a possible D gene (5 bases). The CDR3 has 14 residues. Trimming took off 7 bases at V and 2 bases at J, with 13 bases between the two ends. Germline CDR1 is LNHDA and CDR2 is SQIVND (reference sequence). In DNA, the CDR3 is TGTGCCAGTAAGAAGCGGTCCGACACAGATACGCAGTATTTT. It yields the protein CASKKRSDTDTQYF. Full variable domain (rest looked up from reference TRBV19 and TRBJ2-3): DGGITQSPKYLFRKEGQNVTLSCEQNLNHDAMYWYRQDPGQGLRLIYYSQIVNDFQKGDIAEGYSVSREKKESFPLTVTSAQKNPTAFYLCASKKRSDTDTQYFGPGTRLTVL.

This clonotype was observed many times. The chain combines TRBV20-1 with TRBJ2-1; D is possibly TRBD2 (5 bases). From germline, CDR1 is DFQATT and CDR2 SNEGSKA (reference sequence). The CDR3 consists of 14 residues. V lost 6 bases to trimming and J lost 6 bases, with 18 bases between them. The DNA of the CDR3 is TGCAGTGCCCTTGTCCGACGAGAGGGCAATGAGCAGTTCTTC. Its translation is CSALVRREGNEQFF.

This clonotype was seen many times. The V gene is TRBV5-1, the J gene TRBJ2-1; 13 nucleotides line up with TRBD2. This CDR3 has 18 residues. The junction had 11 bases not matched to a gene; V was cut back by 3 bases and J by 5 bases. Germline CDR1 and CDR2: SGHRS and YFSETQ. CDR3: CASSSGTSGIGGDNEQFF. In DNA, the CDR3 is TGCGCCAGCAGCTCCGGGACTAGCGGGATCGGAGGGGACAATGAGCAGTTCTTC. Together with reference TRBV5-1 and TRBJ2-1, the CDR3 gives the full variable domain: KAGVTQTPRYLIKTRGQQVTLSCSPISGHRSVSWYQQTPGQGLQFLFEYFSETQRNKGNFPGRFSGRQFSNSRSEMNVSTLELGDSALYLCASSSGTSGIGGDNEQFFGPGTRLTVL.

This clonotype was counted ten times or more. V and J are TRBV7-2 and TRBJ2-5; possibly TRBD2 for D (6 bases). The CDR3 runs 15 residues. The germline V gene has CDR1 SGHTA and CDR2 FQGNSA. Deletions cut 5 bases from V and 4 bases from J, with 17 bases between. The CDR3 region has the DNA TGTGCCAGCAGCGCGCGGGGTACCATCGGAGAGACCCAGTACTTC. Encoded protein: CASSARGTIGETQYF.

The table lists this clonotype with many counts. CDR3: CASSLAPRLAGDTQYF. CDR3 nucleotide sequence: TGTGCCAGCAGCTTAGCGCCCCGACTAGCGGGAGATACGCAGTATTTT. The genes are TRBV7-2 and TRBJ2-3; 10 bases map to TRBD2. The trim removed 0 bases at V and 5 bases at J, leaving 5 bases unmatched. The CDR3 is made up of 16 amino acids. Germline CDR1 reads SGHTA; CDR2 reads FQGNSA.

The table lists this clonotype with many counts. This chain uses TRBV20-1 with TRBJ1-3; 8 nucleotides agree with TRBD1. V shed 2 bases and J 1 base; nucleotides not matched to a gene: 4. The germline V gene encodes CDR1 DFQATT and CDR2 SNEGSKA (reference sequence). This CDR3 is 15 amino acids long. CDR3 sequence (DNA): TGCAGTGCTAGACGGGGGACAGGATCTGGAAACACCATATATTTT. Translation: CSARRGTGSGNTIYF.

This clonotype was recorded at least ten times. CDR3 sequence reads: CSARTGDPYGYTF. Here the CDR3 DNA reads TGCAGTGCTAGGACAGGGGATCCCTATGGCTACACCTTC. The rearrangement links TRBV20-1 to TRBJ1-2, with 8 bases lining up with TRBD1. Germline CDR1 DFQATT, CDR2 SNEGSKA (reference sequence). V trimming: 3 bases; J trimming: 4 bases; junction bases outside the gene matches: 4. This CDR3 is 13 amino acids long.

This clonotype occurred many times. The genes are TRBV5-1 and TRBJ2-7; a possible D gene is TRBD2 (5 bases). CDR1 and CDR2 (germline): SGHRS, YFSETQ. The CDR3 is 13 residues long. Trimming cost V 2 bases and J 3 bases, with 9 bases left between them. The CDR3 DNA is TGCGCCAGCAGCTTCGAGGGCCACTACGAGCAGTACTTC. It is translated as CASSFEGHYEQYF.

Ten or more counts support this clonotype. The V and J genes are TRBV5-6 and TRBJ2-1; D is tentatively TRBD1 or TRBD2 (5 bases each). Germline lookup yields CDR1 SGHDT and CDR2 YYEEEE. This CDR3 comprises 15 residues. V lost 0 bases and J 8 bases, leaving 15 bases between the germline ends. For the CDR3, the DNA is TGTGCCAGCAGCTTGGTGTCTACTACGGGGCATGAGCAGTTCTTC. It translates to CASSLVSTTGHEQFF.

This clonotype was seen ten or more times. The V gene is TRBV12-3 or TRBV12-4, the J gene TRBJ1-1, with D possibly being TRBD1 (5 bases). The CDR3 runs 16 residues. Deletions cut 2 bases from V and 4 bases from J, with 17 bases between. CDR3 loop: CASSLRDSLPGTEAFF. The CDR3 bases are TGTGCCAGCAGTTTACGAGACAGTCTTCCGGGCACTGAAGCTTTCTTT.